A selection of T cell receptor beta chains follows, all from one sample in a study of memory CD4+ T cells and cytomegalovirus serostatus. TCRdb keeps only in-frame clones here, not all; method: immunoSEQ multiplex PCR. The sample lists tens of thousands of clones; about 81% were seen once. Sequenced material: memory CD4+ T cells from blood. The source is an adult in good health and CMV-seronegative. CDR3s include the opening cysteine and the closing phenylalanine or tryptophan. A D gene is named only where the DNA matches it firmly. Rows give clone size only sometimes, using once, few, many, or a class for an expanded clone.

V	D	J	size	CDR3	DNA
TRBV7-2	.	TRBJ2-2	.	CASSPTGAGELFF	TGTGCCAGCAGCCCCACCGGGGCCGGGGAGCTGTTTTTT
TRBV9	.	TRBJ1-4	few	CASSLTGSNEKLFF	TGTGCCAGCAGCTTAACGGGGTCTAATGAAAAACTGTTTTTT
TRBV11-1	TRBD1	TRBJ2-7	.	CASSLGGAYYEQYF	TGTGCCAGCAGCCTAGGGGGCGCATACTACGAGCAGTACTTC
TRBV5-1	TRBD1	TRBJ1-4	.	CASSPQTGSNEKLFF	TGCGCCAGCAGCCCCCAGACAGGGTCTAATGAAAAACTGTTTTTT
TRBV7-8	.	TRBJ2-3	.	CASSNSRDWLSTDTQYF	TGTGCCAGCAGCAATTCGAGGGACTGGCTTAGCACAGATACGCAGTATTTT
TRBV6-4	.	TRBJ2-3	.	CASTHTVPTDTQYF	TGTGCCAGCACCCACACGGTACCCACAGATACGCAGTATTTT
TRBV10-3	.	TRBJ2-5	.	CAISERETQYF	TGTGCCATCAGTGAGCGGGAGACCCAGTACTTC
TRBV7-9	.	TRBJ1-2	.	CASSQSGSDGSYGYTF	TGTGCCAGCAGCCAGTCAGGGTCAGACGGGAGCTATGGCTACACCTTC
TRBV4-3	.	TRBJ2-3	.	CASSQGTLTDTQYF	TGCGCCAGCAGCCAGGGGACTCTCACAGATACGCAGTATTTT
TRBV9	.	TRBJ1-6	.	CASSVTVLGGVLSPLHF	TGTGCCAGCAGCGTAACCGTCCTCGGGGGAGTCTTGTCACCCCTCCACTTT
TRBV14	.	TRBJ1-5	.	CASSQGPSNQPQHF	TGTGCCAGCAGCCAAGGCCCAAGCAATCAGCCCCAGCATTTT
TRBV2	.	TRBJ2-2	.	CASSASTRTGELFF	TGTGCCAGCAGTGCCTCCACAAGAACCGGGGAGCTGTTTTTT
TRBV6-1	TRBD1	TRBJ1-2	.	CASSSRQGSGYTF	TGTGCCAGCAGTTCCCGACAGGGGAGTGGCTACACCTTC
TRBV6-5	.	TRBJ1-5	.	CASSRNQGTQPQHF	TGTGCCAGCAGTCGAAATCAGGGGACTCAGCCCCAGCATTTT
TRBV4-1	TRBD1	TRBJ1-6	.	CASSQERWNRGDSPLHF	TGCGCCAGCAGCCAAGAGAGATGGAACAGGGGGGATTCACCCCTCCACTTT
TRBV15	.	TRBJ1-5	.	CATSNFRGGNQPQHF	TGTGCCACCAGCAATTTTCGGGGGGGAAATCAGCCCCAGCATTTT
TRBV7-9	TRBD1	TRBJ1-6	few	CASSYPGQGAYNSPLHF	TGTGCCAGCAGCTACCCGGGACAGGGGGCCTATAATTCACCCCTCCACTTT
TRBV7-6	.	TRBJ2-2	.	CASSSTRLGTGELFF	TGTGCCAGCAGCTCTACTAGACTCGGCACCGGGGAGCTGTTTTTT
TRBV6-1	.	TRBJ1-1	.	CASSATTYRYTEAFF	TGTGCCAGCAGCGCGACCACCTACCGGTACACTGAAGCTTTCTTT
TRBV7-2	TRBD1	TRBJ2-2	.	CASSFDRAGELFF	TGTGCCAGCAGCTTCGACAGGGCCGGGGAGCTGTTTTTT
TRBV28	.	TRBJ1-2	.	CASSLGGVRGTEYGYTF	TGTGCCAGCAGTTTGGGGGGGGTAAGAGGGACCGAATATGGCTACACCTTC
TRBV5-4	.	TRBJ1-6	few	CASSLAGSSYNSPLHF	TGTGCCAGCAGCTTAGCAGGGAGCTCCTATAATTCACCCCTCCACTTT
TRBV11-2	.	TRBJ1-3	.	CASSSLRDTPISGNTIYF	TGTGCCAGCAGTTCACTCCGGGACACCCCTATCTCTGGAAACACCATATATTTT
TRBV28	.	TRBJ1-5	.	CASRDGHSNQPQHF	TGTGCCAGTAGGGACGGTCATAGCAATCAGCCCCAGCATTTT
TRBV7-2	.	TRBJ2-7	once	CASSLPGGLTYEQYF	TGTGCCAGCAGCTTACCTGGGGGGCTTACCTACGAGCAGTACTTC
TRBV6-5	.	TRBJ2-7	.	CASSWDPTAAYEQYF	TGTGCCAGCAGTTGGGACCCCACGGCGGCCTACGAGCAGTACTTC
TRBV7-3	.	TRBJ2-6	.	CASSFRGNSGANVLTF	TGTGCCAGCAGCTTTAGAGGGAACTCTGGGGCCAACGTCCTGACTTTC
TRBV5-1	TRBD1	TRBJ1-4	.	CASSAGQGANEKLFF	TGCGCCAGCAGTGCCGGACAGGGGGCTAATGAAAAACTGTTTTTT
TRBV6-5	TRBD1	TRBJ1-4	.	CASSWRTGGNEKLFF	TGTGCCAGCAGCTGGCGGACAGGGGGTAATGAAAAACTGTTTTTT
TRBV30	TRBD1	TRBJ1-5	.	CACRGDSNQPQHF	TGTGCCTGCAGGGGGGATAGCAATCAGCCCCAGCATTTT
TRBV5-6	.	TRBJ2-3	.	CASSLEGPTDTQYF	TGTGCCAGCAGCTTGGAGGGCCCCACAGATACGCAGTATTTT
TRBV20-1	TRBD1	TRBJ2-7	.	CSARQGDEQYF	TGCAGTGCTAGACAGGGGGACGAGCAGTACTTC
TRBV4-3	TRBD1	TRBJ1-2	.	CASSPQGTGGYGYTF	TGCGCCAGCAGCCCCCAAGGGACAGGGGGCTATGGCTACACCTTC
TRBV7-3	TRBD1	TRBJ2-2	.	CASRDRNTGELFF	TGTGCCAGCCGGGACAGGAACACCGGGGAGCTGTTTTTT
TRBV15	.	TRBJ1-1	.	CATSRERPENTEAFF	TGTGCCACCAGCAGAGAACGACCTGAGAACACTGAAGCTTTCTTT
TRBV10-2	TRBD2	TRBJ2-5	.	CASSQTSAQETQYF	TGCGCCAGCAGTCAGACTAGCGCCCAAGAGACCCAGTACTTC
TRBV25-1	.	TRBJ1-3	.	CASKPDQSFSGNTIYF	TGTGCCAGCAAACCCGATCAGAGCTTCTCTGGAAACACCATATATTTT
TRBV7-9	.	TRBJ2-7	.	CASSPKGVWEQYF	TGTGCCAGCAGCCCGAAGGGGGTCTGGGAGCAGTACTTC
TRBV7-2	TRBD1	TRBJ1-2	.	CASSRGQGDSGYTF	TGTGCCAGCAGCCGGGGACAGGGAGACTCTGGCTACACCTTC
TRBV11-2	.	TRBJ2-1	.	CASSLSMDRYNEQFF	TGTGCCAGCAGCTTGTCAATGGACCGGTACAATGAGCAGTTCTTC
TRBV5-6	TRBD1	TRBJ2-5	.	CASSLAARGMEETQYF	TGTGCCAGCAGCTTGGCCGCCAGGGGGATGGAAGAGACCCAGTACTTC
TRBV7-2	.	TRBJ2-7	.	CASSSTREQYF	TGTGCCAGCAGCTCAACCCGCGAGCAGTACTTC
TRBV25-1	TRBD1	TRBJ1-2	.	CASRPDTGGWGGYTF	TGTGCCAGCAGGCCTGATACAGGGGGCTGGGGTGGCTACACCTTC
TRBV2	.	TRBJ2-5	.	CASSLETQYF	TGTGCCAGCAGTCTGGAGACCCAGTACTTC
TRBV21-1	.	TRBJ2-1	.	CASRLRGDFF	TGTGCCAGCAGACTCAGGGGGGACTTCTTC
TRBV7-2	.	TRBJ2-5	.	CASSRTSGTGQETQYF	TGTGCCAGCAGTCGTACCAGCGGGACAGGCCAAGAGACCCAGTACTTC
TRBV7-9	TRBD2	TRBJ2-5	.	CASSHPSGGSFQETQYF	TGTGCCAGCAGCCACCCTAGCGGGGGGTCATTTCAAGAGACCCAGTACTTC
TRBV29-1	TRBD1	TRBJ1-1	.	CSVGQGGRATEAFF	TGCAGCGTCGGACAGGGGGGGAGGGCCACTGAAGCTTTCTTT
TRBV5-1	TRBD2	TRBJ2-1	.	CASSSAGGSWDEQFF	TGCGCCAGCAGCTCAGCGGGGGGGTCATGGGATGAGCAGTTCTTC
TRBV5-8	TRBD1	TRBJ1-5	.	CAGGTGLNQPQHF	TGTGCCGGAGGGACAGGGCTGAATCAGCCCCAGCATTTT
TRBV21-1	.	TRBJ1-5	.	CASSKGKGGDQPQHF	TGTGCCAGCAGCAAAGGGAAGGGTGGCGATCAGCCCCAGCATTTT
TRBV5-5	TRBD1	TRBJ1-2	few	CASSLDRGSNYTF	TGTGCCAGCAGCTTGGACAGGGGTTCCAACTACACCTTC
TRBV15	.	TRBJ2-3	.	CATSLKSAADTQYF	TGTGCCACCAGCCTCAAGTCGGCGGCAGATACGCAGTATTTT
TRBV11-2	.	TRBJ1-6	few	CASSSHEGVSSPLHF	TGTGCCAGCAGTTCGCATGAGGGGGTGTCTTCACCCCTCCACTTT
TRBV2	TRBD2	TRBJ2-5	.	CASSEGGAGRETQYF	TGTGCCAGCAGTGAAGGCGGAGCGGGGAGGGAGACCCAGTACTTC
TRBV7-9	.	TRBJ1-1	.	CASSLDRARSEAFF	TGTGCCAGCAGCTTAGACCGGGCGAGATCTGAAGCTTTCTTT
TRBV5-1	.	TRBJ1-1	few	CASSPFGQNTEAFF	TGCGCCAGCAGCCCCTTTGGACAGAACACTGAAGCTTTCTTT
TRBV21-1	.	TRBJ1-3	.	CASRVRDRAGNTIYF	TGTGCCAGCCGGGTTCGGGACAGGGCTGGAAACACCATATATTTT